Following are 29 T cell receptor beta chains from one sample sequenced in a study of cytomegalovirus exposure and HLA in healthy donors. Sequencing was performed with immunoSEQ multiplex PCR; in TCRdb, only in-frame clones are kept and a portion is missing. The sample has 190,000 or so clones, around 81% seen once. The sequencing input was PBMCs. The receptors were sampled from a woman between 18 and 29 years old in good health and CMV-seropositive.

The chain's CDR3 is CASSRDIEETQYF. The DNA for the CDR3 is TGTGCCAGCAGTAGGGACATCGAAGAGACCCAGTACTTC. V usage is TRBV7-9 and J usage is TRBJ2-5; tentative D call: TRBD1 (6 bases). The V gene's germline CDR1 is SEHNR and CDR2 FQNEAQ (reference sequence). The CDR3 runs 13 residues. The V end lost 6 bases, the J end lost 3 bases, and 11 bases lay between the germline ends.

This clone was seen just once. The CDR3 DNA sequence: TGTGCCAGCAGCTTGGGACAGGGGAAGTCAGCTTTCTTT. It codes for CASSLGQGKSAFF. The chain carries TRBV5-6 and TRBJ1-1; TRBD1 aligns across 8 bases. The germline CDR1 and CDR2 sequences are SGHDT and YYEEEE. The V gene end was trimmed by 0 bases and the J gene end by 10 bases; junction bases not matched to a gene: 5. There are 13 residues in the CDR3. The variable domain in full, with the rest retrieved from reference TRBV5-6 and TRBJ1-1, is DAGVTQSPTHLIKTRGQQVTLRCSPKSGHDTVSWYQQALGQGPQFIFQYYEEEERQRGNFPDRFSGHQFPNYSSELNVNALLLGDSALYLCASSLGQGKSAFFGQGTRLTVV.

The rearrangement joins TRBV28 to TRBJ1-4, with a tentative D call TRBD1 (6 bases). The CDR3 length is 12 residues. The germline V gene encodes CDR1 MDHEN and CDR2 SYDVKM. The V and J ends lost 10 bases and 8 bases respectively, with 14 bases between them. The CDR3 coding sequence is TGTGCCACCACTAGGGGGGGCGAAAAACTGTTTTTT. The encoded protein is CATTRGGEKLFF.

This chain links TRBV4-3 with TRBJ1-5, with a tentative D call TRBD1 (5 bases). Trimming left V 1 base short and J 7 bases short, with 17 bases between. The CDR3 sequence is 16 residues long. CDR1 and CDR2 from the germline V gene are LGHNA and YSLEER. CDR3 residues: CASSQVAGGGGQPQHF. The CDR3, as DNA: TGCGCCAGCAGCCAAGTTGCGGGGGGGGGAGGACAGCCCCAGCATTTT.

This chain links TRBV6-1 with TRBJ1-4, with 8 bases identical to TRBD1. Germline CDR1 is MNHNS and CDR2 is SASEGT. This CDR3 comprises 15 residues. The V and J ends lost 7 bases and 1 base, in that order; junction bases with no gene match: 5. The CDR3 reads CASKQGVGTNEKLFF. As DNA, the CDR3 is TGTGCCAGCAAACAGGGGGTTGGAACTAATGAAAAACTGTTTTTT.

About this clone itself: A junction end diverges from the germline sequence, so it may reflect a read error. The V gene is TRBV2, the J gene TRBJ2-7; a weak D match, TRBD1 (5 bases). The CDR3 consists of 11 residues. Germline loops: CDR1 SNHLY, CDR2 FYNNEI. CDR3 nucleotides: TGTGCCAGCAGCGAAGGGGCCGAGCAGTACTTC. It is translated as CASSEGAEQYF.

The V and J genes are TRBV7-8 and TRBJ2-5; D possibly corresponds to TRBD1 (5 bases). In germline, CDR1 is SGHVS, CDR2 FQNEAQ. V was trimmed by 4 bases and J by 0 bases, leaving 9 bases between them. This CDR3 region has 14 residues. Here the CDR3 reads CASSSPTDQETQYF. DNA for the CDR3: TGTGCCAGCAGCTCCCCGACAGACCAAGAGACCCAGTACTTC.

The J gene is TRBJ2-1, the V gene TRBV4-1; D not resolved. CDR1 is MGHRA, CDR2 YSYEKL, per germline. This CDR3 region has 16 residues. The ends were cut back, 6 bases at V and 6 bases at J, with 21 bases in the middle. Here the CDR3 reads CASSGGGGSSGNEQFF. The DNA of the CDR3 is TGCGCCAGCAGTGGCGGCGGCGGTAGTAGTGGCAATGAGCAGTTCTTC.

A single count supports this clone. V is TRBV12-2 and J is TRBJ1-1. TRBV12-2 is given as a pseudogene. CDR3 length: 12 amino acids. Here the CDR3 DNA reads TGTGCAAGTCGCTTAGCCGATAGTGAAGCTTTCTTT. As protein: CASRLADSEAFF.

This CDR3 is CACPGVRNNEQFF. DNA of the CDR3: TGTGCCTGTCCGGGAGTAAGGAACAATGAGCAGTTCTTC. The V gene is TRBV2, the J gene TRBJ2-1, with D possibly matching TRBD2 (6 bases). Deletions cut 11 bases from V and 5 bases from J, with 16 bases between. Germline V lookup: CDR1 SNHLY, CDR2 FYNNEI. The CDR3 is made up of 13 amino acids.

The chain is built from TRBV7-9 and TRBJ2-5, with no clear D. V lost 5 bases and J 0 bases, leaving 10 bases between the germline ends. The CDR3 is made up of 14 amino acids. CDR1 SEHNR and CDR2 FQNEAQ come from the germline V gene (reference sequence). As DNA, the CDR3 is TGTGCCAGCAGCCTAACCGAATACCAAGAGACCCAGTACTTC. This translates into CASSLTEYQETQYF.

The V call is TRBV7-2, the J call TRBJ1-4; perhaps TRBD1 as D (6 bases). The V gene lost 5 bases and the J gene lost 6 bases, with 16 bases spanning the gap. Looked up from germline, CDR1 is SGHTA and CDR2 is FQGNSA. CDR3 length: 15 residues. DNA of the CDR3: TGTGCCAGCAGCCCGGACAGCCGTCGGTATGAAAAACTGTTTTTT. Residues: CASSPDSRRYEKLFF.

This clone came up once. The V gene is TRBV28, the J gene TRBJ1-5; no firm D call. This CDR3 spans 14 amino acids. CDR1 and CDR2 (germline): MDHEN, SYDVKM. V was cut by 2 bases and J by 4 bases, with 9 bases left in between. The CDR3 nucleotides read TGTGCCAGCAGTTTAGAGGTATCGAATCAGCCCCAGCATTTT. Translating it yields CASSLEVSNQPQHF. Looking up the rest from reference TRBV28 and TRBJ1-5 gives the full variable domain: DVKVTQSSRYLVKRTGEKVFLECVQDMDHENMFWYRQDPGLGLRLIYFSYDVKMKEKGDIPEGYSVSREKKERFSLILESASTNQTSMYLCASSLEVSNQPQHFGDGTRLSIL.

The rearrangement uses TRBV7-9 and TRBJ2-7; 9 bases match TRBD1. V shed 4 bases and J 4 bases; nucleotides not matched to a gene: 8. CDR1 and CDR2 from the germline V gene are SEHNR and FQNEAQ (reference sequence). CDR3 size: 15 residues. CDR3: CASSSTGTGLYEQYF. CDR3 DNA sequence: TGTGCCAGCAGCTCTACCGGGACAGGGTTATACGAGCAGTACTTC.

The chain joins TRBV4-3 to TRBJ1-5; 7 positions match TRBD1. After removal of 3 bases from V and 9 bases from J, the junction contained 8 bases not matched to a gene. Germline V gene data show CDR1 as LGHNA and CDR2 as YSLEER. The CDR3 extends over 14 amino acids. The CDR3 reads CASSQYRGQAPQHF. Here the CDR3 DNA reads TGCGCCAGCAGCCAGTATAGGGGGCAGGCGCCCCAGCATTTT.

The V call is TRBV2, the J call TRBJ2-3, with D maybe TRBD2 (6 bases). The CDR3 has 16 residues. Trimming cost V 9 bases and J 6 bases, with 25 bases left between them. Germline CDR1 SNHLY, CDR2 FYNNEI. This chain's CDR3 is CARGRDSQYSGDTQYF. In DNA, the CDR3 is TGTGCCAGAGGCCGGGACTCTCAGTATTCGGGGGATACGCAGTATTTT.

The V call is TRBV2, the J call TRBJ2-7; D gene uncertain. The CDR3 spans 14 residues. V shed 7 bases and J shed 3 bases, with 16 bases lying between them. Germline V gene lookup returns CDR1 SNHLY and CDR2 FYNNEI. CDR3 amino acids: CASTPVPFGYEQYF. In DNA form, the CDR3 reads TGTGCCAGCACTCCGGTCCCGTTTGGCTACGAGCAGTACTTC.

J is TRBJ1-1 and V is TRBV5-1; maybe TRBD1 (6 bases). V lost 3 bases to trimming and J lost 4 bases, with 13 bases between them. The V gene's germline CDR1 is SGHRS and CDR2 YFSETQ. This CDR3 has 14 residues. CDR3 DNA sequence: TGCGCCAGCAGCTCCAGGGGAGGGGGCACTGAAGCTTTCTTT. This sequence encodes CASSSRGGGTEAFF.

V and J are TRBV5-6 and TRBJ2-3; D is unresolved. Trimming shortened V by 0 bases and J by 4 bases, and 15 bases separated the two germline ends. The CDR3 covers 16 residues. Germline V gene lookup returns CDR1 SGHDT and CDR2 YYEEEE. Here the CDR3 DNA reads TGTGCCAGCAGCTTGGGGGTCGGAGCGCGCGCAGATACGCAGTATTTT. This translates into CASSLGVGARADTQYF.

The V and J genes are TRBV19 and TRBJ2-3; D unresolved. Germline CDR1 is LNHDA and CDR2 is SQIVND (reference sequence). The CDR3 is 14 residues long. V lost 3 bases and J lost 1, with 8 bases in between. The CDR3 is CASSIARGTDTQYF. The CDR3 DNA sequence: TGTGCCAGTAGTATCGCACGGGGCACAGATACGCAGTATTTT.

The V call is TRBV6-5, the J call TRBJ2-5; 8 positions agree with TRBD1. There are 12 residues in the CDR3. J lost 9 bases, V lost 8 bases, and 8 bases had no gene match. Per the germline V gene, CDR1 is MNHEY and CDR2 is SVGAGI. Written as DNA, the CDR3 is TGTGCCAGCGGAGGCAGGGGGCTGGCCCAGTACTTC. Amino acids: CASGGRGLAQYF.

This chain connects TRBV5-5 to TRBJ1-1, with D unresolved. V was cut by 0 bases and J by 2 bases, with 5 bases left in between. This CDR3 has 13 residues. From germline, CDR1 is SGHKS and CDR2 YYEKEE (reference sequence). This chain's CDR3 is CASSLGGNTEAFF. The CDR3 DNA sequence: TGTGCCAGCAGCTTGGGCGGAAACACTGAAGCTTTCTTT.

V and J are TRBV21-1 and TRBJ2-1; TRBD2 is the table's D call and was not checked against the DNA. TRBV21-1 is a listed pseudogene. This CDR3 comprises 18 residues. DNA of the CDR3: TGTGCCAGCAGCAAAGCGGGAACTAGCGGGGGGACGTACAATGAGCAGTTCTTC. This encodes CASSKAGTSGGTYNEQFF.

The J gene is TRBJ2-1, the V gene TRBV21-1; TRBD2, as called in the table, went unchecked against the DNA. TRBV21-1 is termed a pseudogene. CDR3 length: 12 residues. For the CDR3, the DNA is TGTGCCAGCAAGGTGACTACCAATGAGCAGTTCTTC. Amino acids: CASKVTTNEQFF.

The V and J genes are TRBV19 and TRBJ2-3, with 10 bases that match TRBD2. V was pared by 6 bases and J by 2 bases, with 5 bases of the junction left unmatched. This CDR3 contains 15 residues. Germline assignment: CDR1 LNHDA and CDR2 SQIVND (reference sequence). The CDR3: CASRELAGYTDTQYF. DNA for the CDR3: TGTGCCAGTAGAGAACTAGCGGGGTACACAGATACGCAGTATTTT.

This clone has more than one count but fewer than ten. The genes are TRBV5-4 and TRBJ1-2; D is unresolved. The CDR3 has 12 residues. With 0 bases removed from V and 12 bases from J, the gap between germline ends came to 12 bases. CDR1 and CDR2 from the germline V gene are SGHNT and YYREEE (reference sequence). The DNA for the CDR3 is TGTGCCAGCAGCTTGGCAACCGGTTATCACACCTTC. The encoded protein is CASSLATGYHTF.

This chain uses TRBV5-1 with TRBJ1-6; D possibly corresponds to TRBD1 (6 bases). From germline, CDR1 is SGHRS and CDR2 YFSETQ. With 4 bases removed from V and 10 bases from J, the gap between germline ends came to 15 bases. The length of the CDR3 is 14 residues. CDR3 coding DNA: TGCGCCAGCAGCCCAGACGGGGGGGGCTCACCCCTCCACTTT. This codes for CASSPDGGGSPLHF.

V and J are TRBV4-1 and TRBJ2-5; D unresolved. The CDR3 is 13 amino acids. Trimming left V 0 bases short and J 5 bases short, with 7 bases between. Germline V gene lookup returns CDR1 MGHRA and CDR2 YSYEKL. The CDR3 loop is CASSQDEEETQYF. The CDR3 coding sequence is TGCGCCAGCAGCCAAGATGAGGAGGAGACCCAGTACTTC.

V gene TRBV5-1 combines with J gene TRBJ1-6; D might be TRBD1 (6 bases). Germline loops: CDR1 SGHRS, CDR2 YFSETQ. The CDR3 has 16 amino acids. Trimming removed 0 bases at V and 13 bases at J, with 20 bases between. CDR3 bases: TGCGCCAGCAGCTTGGAAGGGGGAAGTATGGGGAGCCCCCTCCACTTT. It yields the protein CASSLEGGSMGSPLHF.